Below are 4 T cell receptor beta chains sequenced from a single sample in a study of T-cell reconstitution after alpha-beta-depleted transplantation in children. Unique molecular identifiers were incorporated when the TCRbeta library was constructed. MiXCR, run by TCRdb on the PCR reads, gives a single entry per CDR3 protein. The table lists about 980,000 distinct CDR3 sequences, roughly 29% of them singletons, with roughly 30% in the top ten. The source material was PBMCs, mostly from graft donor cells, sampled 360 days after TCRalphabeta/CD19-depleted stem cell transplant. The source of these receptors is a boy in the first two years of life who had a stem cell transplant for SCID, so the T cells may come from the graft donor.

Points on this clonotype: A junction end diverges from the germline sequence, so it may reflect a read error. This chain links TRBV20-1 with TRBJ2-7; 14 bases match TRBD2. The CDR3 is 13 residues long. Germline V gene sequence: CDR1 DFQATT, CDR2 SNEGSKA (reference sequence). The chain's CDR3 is CSASPGLAGARGF. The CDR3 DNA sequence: TGCAGTGCTAGCCCGGGACTAGCGGGGGCCCGAGGGTTC.

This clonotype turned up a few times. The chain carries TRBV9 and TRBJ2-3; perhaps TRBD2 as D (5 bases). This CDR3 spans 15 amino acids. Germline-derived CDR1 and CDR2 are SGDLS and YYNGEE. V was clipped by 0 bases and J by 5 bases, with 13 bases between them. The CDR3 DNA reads TGTGCCAGCAGCGTAGGAGGGCTGACGCGAGATACGCAGTATTTT. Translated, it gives CASSVGGLTRDTQYF.

This chain's CDR3 is CASSLNRGWNEQFF. CDR3 coding DNA: TGTGCCAGCAGCTTAAACCGCGGGTGGAATGAGCAGTTCTTC. The chain uses TRBV11-2 and TRBJ2-1; TRBD2 might be the D (5 bases). Germline V gene data show CDR1 as SGHAT and CDR2 as FQNNGV. The CDR3 loop spans 14 amino acids. With 2 bases removed from V and 7 bases from J, the gap between germline ends came to 12 bases.

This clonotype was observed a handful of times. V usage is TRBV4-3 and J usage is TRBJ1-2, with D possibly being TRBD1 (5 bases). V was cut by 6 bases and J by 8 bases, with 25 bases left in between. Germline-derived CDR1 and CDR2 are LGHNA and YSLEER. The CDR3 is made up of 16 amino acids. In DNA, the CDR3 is TGCGCCAGCAGGAACACTAACCGGGACTCTGAGAGGGGCTACACCTTC. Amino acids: CASRNTNRDSERGYTF.